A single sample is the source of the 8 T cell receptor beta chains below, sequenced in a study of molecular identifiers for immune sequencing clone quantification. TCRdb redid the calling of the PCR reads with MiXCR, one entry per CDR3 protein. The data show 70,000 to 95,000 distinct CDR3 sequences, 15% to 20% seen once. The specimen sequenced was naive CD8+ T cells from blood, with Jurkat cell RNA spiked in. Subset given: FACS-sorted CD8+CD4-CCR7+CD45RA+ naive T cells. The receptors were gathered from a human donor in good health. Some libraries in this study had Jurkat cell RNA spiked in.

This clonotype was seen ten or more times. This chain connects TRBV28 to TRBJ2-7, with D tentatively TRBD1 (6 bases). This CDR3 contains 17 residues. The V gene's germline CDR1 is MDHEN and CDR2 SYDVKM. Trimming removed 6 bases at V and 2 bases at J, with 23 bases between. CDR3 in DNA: TGTGCCAGCAGCTTGAGGCATTATCAGGGGAAGGCCTACGAGCAGTACTTC. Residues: CASSLRHYQGKAYEQYF. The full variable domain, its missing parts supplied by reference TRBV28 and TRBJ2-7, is DVKVTQSSRYLVKRTGEKVFLECVQDMDHENMFWYRQDPGLGLRLIYFSYDVKMKEKGDIPEGYSVSREKKERFSLILESASTNQTSMYLCASSLRHYQGKAYEQYFGPGTRLTVT.

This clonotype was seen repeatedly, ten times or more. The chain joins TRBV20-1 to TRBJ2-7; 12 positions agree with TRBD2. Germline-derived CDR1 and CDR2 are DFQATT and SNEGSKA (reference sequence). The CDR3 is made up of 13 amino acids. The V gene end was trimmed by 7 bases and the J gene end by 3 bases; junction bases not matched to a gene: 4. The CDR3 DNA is TGCAGTGGACGACTAGCGGGAGACTACGAGCAGTACTTC. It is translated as CSGRLAGDYEQYF.

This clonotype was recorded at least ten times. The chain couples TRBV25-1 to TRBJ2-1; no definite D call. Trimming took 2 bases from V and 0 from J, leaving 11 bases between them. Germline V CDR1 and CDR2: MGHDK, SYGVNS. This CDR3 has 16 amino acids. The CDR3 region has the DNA TGTGCCAGCAGTGAACCGGGCATCGGCTCCTACAATGAGCAGTTCTTC. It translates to CASSEPGIGSYNEQFF.

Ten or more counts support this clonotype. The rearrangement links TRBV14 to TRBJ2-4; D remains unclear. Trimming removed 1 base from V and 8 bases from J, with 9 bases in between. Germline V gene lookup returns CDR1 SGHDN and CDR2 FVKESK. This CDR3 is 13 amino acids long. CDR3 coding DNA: TGTGCCAGCAGCCAAGGGAAGATTCACATTCAGTACTTC. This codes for CASSQGKIHIQYF.

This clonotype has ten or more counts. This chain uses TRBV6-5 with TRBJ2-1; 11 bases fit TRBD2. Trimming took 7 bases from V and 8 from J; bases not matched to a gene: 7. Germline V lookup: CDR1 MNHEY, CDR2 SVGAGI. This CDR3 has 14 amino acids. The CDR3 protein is CASNPGLAVDEQFF. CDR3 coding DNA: TGTGCCAGCAACCCGGGACTAGCGGTCGATGAGCAGTTCTTC.

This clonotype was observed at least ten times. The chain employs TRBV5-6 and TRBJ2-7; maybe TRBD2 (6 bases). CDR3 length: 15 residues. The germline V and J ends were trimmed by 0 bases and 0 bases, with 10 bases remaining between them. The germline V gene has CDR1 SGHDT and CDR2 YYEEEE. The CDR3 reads CASSLGGGASYEQYF. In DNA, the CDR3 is TGTGCCAGCAGCTTGGGCGGCGGGGCCTCCTACGAGCAGTACTTC.

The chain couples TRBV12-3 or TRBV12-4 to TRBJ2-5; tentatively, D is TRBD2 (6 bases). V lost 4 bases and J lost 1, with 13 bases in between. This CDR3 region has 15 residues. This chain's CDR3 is CASSSGGASQETQYF. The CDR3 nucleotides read TGTGCCAGCAGTTCCGGCGGGGCTAGCCAAGAGACCCAGTACTTC.

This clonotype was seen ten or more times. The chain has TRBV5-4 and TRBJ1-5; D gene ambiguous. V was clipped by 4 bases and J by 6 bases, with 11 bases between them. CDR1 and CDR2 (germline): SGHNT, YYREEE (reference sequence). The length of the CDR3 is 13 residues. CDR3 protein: CASSADPSQPQHF. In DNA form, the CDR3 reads TGTGCCAGCAGCGCTGACCCATCTCAGCCCCAGCATTTT.